A single sample gave rise to the 29 T cell receptor beta chains below, sequenced in a study of blood T cells in healthy people across ages. Combining a sample-barcoded 5' primer with a J-beta primer mix, a second PCR ran for 7 to 11 cycles. TCRdb recomputed calls from the 5' RACE reads with MiXCR, one row per CDR3 protein. The table records 800,000 or so distinct CDR3 sequences, about 46% of them present only once. Sequenced: blood. These receptors were collected from an older man in good health.

V and J are TRBV11-2 and TRBJ2-7; D might be TRBD1 (5 bases). The CDR3 runs 14 residues. In germline, CDR1 is SGHAT, CDR2 FQNNGV. V was clipped by 5 bases and J by 5 bases, with 16 bases between them. CDR3 protein: CASSHERGADEQYF. CDR3 DNA sequence: TGTGCCAGCAGCCATGAAAGGGGCGCCGACGAGCAGTACTTC.

The rearrangement joins TRBV28 to TRBJ2-5, with D uncertain. CDR1 is MDHEN and CDR2 is SYDVKM in the germline V gene. Deletions cut 1 base from V and 6 bases from J, with 24 bases between. The CDR3 sequence is 18 residues long. CDR3 coding DNA: TGTGCCAGCAGTTTATCGAAGTGGAGTGTCTCTCGCATCCAGACCCAGTACTTC. Amino acids: CASSLSKWSVSRIQTQYF.

The rearrangement links TRBV20-1 to TRBJ2-7; D not resolved. From germline, CDR1 is DFQATT and CDR2 SNEGSKA (reference sequence). The V and J ends lost 3 bases and 6 bases respectively, with 18 bases between them. The CDR3 extends over 14 amino acids. The CDR3 here is CSASIASSSGEQYF. CDR3 DNA sequence: TGCAGTGCTAGTATTGCGTCCTCCTCTGGCGAGCAGTACTTC.

The chain is built from TRBV4-2 and TRBJ2-7; D unclear. The CDR3 is 14 residues long. Per germline, CDR1 LGHNA and CDR2 YNFKEQ. The ends were cut back, 1 base at V and 6 bases at J, with 13 bases in the middle. The CDR3 coding sequence is TGTGCCAGCAGCCAAGTGGTTCCCACGGTCGAGCAGTACTTC. Translating gives CASSQVVPTVEQYF.

This clonotype has more than one count but fewer than ten. The chain recombines TRBV7-2 with TRBJ1-1; maybe TRBD1 (6 bases). Germline CDR1 is SGHTA and CDR2 is FQGNSA. V was pared by 5 bases and J by 0 bases, with 19 bases between. The CDR3 has 17 residues. The CDR3 DNA reads TGTGCCAGCAGCGCGCTGTTCGGTACAGGGATGAACACTGAAGCTTTCTTT. Translation gives CASSALFGTGMNTEAFF.

V and J are TRBV5-1 and TRBJ2-7; 13 positions match TRBD2. The germline gives CDR1 SGHRS, CDR2 YFSETQ. There are 16 residues in the CDR3. J gave up 5 bases and V 4 bases, and 9 bases lay outside the gene matches. The CDR3 spells CASSTWTSGSSDEQYF. CDR3 nucleotides: TGCGCCAGCAGCACGTGGACTAGCGGGAGTTCCGACGAGCAGTACTTC. The complete variable domain, with remaining parts taken from reference TRBV5-1 and TRBJ2-7, reads KAGVTQTPRYLIKTRGQQVTLSCSPISGHRSVSWYQQTPGQGLQFLFEYFSETQRNKGNFPGRFSGRQFSNSRSEMNVSTLELGDSALYLCASSTWTSGSSDEQYFGPGTRLTVT.

The rearrangement joins TRBV18 to TRBJ2-7, with D possibly being TRBD1 (6 bases). Trimming stripped 8 bases from V and 2 bases from J, with 13 bases between. Germline CDR1 and CDR2: KGHSH and LQKENI. The CDR3 sequence is 13 residues long. The CDR3 sequence is CASPRDTAYEQYF. The CDR3 nucleotides are TGTGCCAGCCCCCGGGACACCGCCTACGAGCAGTACTTC.

The table lists this clonotype with many counts. Given a much more abundant clone one base away, this may be a read error. The chain uses TRBV10-3 and TRBJ2-7; D gene ambiguous. The CDR3 has 14 amino acids. Germline loops: CDR1 ENHRY, CDR2 SYGVKD. The V gene lost 2 bases and the J gene lost 6 bases, with 14 bases spanning the gap. CDR3 DNA: TGTGCCATCAGTGAGGCGAGGTCCATAGGCGAGCAGTACTTC. It yields the protein CAISEARSIGEQYF.

This clonotype has just a few counts. The V and J genes are TRBV12-3 or TRBV12-4 and TRBJ2-1, with D unclear. CDR3 length equals 18 residues. Trimming shortened V by 2 bases and J by 2 bases, and 19 bases separated the two germline ends. The CDR3 DNA reads TGTGCCAGCAGTTTACATCGGCCCTTGCGTGGGACCTACAATGAGCAGTTCTTC. Its translation: CASSLHRPLRGTYNEQFF.

This sequence joins TRBV12-3 or TRBV12-4 and TRBJ1-6; a possible D gene is TRBD1 (6 bases). Trimming left V 5 bases short and J 9 bases short, with 23 bases between. The CDR3 length is 17 residues. DNA of the CDR3: TGTGCCAGCAGTCCCCCACGGGCAGGGAGAGGGGGTTCACCCCTCCACTTT. It translates to CASSPPRAGRGGSPLHF.

This sequence joins TRBV6-5 and TRBJ2-7, with 7 bases matching TRBD1. CDR1 is MNHEY, CDR2 SVGAGI, per germline. Losses at the gene ends were 0 bases for V and 3 bases for J; bases not matched to a gene: 5. The CDR3 has 15 residues. The CDR3 DNA sequence: TGTGCCAGCAGTTACTCCGAGACAGGGTACTACGAGCAGTACTTC. It yields the protein CASSYSETGYYEQYF.

Of note for this clonotype: One base away lies a much larger clone, so this may be a sequencing read error. V and J are TRBV7-3 and TRBJ2-3; 8 bases are a match to TRBD2. There are 15 residues in the CDR3. CDR1 SGHTA and CDR2 FQGTGA come from the germline V gene. For the CDR3, the DNA is TGTGCCAGCAGCTTGGATAGCGGGGCTGTGGATACGCGGTATTTT. It translates to CASSLDSGAVDTRYF.

A few counts support this clonotype. This chain uses TRBV5-6 with TRBJ1-2; no clear D. CDR3 length: 14 amino acids. V was shortened by 2 bases and J by 4 bases, with 12 bases between the two germline ends. CDR1 and CDR2 from the germline V gene are SGHDT and YYEEEE. The CDR3 loop reads CASSLGLPSYGYTF. The CDR3 coding sequence is TGTGCCAGCAGCTTAGGACTTCCCAGCTATGGCTACACCTTC.

This clonotype was seen ten or more times. The rearrangement uses TRBV5-1 and TRBJ2-5; the D is unclear. Germline V gives CDR1 SGHRS, CDR2 YFSETQ. The CDR3 extends over 12 amino acids. Between the trimmed V and J ends, which lost 2 bases and 0 bases, there was a span of 2 bases. The CDR3 sequence is CASSFNQETQYF. The DNA for the CDR3 is TGCGCCAGCAGCTTTAACCAAGAGACCCAGTACTTC.

The chain recombines TRBV2 with TRBJ2-7, with a possible D match to TRBD1 (6 bases). Trimming took off 8 bases at V and 0 bases at J, with 14 bases between the two ends. The CDR3 has 14 residues. From germline, CDR1 is SNHLY and CDR2 FYNNEI. In DNA form, the CDR3 reads TGTGCCAGCCTAAACGACAGGAACTCCTACGAGCAGTACTTC. Its translation is CASLNDRNSYEQYF.

This clonotype was found once. V gene TRBV19 combines with J gene TRBJ2-7, with TRBD2 matching over 11 bases. The CDR3 consists of 16 residues. V lost 5 bases to trimming and J lost 2 bases; unmatched junction nucleotides: 8. Germline assignment: CDR1 LNHDA and CDR2 SQIVND (reference sequence). The CDR3: CASSETSGVVPYEQYF. CDR3 coding DNA: TGTGCCAGTAGTGAGACTAGCGGGGTCGTTCCCTACGAGCAGTACTTC.

The chain combines TRBV3-1 with TRBJ1-1; tentatively, D is TRBD1 (5 bases). Germline loops: CDR1 LGHDT, CDR2 YNNKEL (reference sequence). V was pared by 7 bases and J by 1 base, with 16 bases between. The CDR3 is 15 amino acids. The CDR3 DNA reads TGTGCCAGCAACGTACGGCGGGGGTCGAACACTGAAGCTTTCTTT. Translated: CASNVRRGSNTEAFF.

The V gene is TRBV11-1, the J gene TRBJ2-2; D unresolved. Germline values: CDR1 SGHAT, CDR2 FQDESV (reference sequence). V shed 5 bases and J shed 4 bases, with 11 bases lying between them. CDR3 length: 14 residues. CDR3 loop: CASSGDLGTGELFF. In DNA, the CDR3 is TGTGCCAGCAGCGGGGATTTGGGCACCGGGGAGCTGTTTTTT.

The rearrangement links TRBV6-2 or TRBV6-3 to TRBJ2-7; weak D call: TRBD2 (5 bases). The V gene lost 5 bases and the J gene lost 4 bases, with 12 bases spanning the gap. From germline, CDR1 is MNHEY and CDR2 SVGEGT. The CDR3 loop spans 13 amino acids. CDR3 residues: CASSDYSQYEQYF. The CDR3 nucleotides read TGTGCCAGCAGTGACTACAGTCAATACGAGCAGTACTTC.

The chain has TRBV29-1 and TRBJ2-3; 8 bases align to TRBD2. The CDR3 is made up of 15 amino acids. Germline CDR1 SQVTM, CDR2 ANQGSEA. J was trimmed by 2 bases and V by 6 bases; bases with no gene match: 10. Here the CDR3 reads CSVGSSAGVTDTQYF. The CDR3 DNA sequence: TGCAGCGTCGGTTCATCAGCGGGGGTCACAGATACGCAGTATTTT.

This clonotype was recorded many times. The chain couples TRBV7-3 to TRBJ2-1; TRBD2 is a possible D gene (6 bases). Germline-derived CDR1 and CDR2 are SGHTA and FQGTGA. V gave up 2 bases and J gave up 1 base, with 12 bases separating them. This CDR3 is built from 16 residues. CDR3 sequence reads: CASSLYGAGSYNEQFF. The CDR3 DNA reads as TGTGCCAGCAGCTTATATGGAGCGGGTTCCTACAATGAGCAGTTCTTC.

The chain uses TRBV25-1 and TRBJ2-5, with 11 positions matching TRBD1. Germline values: CDR1 MGHDK, CDR2 SYGVNS. V dropped 4 bases and J dropped 2; count of bases not matched to a gene: 9. This CDR3 contains 17 residues. CDR3 sequence (DNA): TGTGCCAGCAGTGGATGGAGGGGACAGGGGGGACAAGAGACCCAGTACTTC. The encoded protein is CASSGWRGQGGQETQYF.

In regard to this clonotype: This may be a read error, as it is one base from a much larger clone. This chain links TRBV7-2 with TRBJ2-5; 12 nucleotides line up with TRBD2. The J call is uncertain, as TRBJ2-7 better fits the DNA end. From germline, CDR1 is SGHTA and CDR2 FQGNSA. The CDR3 has 14 amino acids. The CDR3 nucleotides read TGTGCCAGCGGCGCAGGACTAGCGGGATCCGAGCAGTACTTC. Protein: CASGAGLAGSEQYF.

This clonotype has just a few counts. This chain links TRBV27 with TRBJ1-2; weak D call: TRBD1 (5 bases). Trimming removed 6 bases at V and 4 bases at J, with 15 bases between. Per germline, CDR1 MNHEY and CDR2 SMNVEV (reference sequence). This CDR3 has 14 residues. This chain's CDR3 is CASSKTGDGYGYTF. Here the CDR3 DNA reads TGTGCCAGCAGCAAAACTGGGGACGGCTATGGCTACACCTTC.

The chain's CDR3 is CASSSLQGMGNQPQHF. The CDR3 coding sequence is TGTGCCAGCAGTTCCTTACAGGGAATGGGCAATCAGCCCCAGCATTTT. This sequence joins TRBV27 and TRBJ1-5; perhaps TRBD1 as D (6 bases). The CDR3 runs 16 residues. The germline V gene encodes CDR1 MNHEY and CDR2 SMNVEV (reference sequence). Trimming removed 4 bases at V and 2 bases at J, with 15 bases between.

This chain joins TRBV20-1 and TRBJ2-1; tentative D call: TRBD2 (6 bases). The V end lost 7 bases, the J end lost 0 bases, and 10 bases lay between the germline ends. CDR3 length equals 13 residues. CDR1 DFQATT and CDR2 SNEGSKA come from the germline V gene (reference sequence). CDR3 sequence: CSVAVFSYNEQFF. CDR3 coding DNA: TGCAGTGTAGCGGTCTTCTCCTACAATGAGCAGTTCTTC.

The table lists this clonotype with a count of one. V is TRBV15 and J is TRBJ2-3; 10 nucleotides line up with TRBD1. CDR1 and CDR2 from the germline V gene are LNHNV and YYDKDF (reference sequence). This CDR3 region has 16 residues. V lost 3 bases, J lost 2 bases, and 5 bases stayed unmatched. CDR3: CATSSSGTGATDTQYF. CDR3 in DNA: TGTGCCACCAGCAGTAGCGGGACAGGGGCCACAGATACGCAGTATTTT.

This clonotype was counted at least ten times. This chain connects TRBV24-1 to TRBJ2-1; perhaps TRBD1 as D (6 bases). The CDR3 loop spans 16 amino acids. Trimming removed 4 bases at V and 6 bases at J, with 18 bases between. From germline, CDR1 is KGHDR and CDR2 SFDVKD. The CDR3 region has the DNA TGTGCCACCAGTGACCTTAGGACAGATTTGGGCAATGAGCAGTTCTTC. This sequence encodes CATSDLRTDLGNEQFF.

This clonotype was seen ten or more times. The CDR3 spells CASSPELGAYNEQFF. CDR3 in DNA: TGCGCCAGCAGCCCAGAATTGGGGGCCTACAATGAGCAGTTCTTC. V gene TRBV4-3 combines with J gene TRBJ2-1; either TRBD1 or TRBD2 may supply D (5 bases each). CDR1 is LGHNA, CDR2 YSLEER, per germline. The ends were cut back, 4 bases at V and 2 bases at J, with 12 bases in the middle. The CDR3 contains 15 residues.